One and the same sample provided the 20 T cell receptor beta chains below, sequenced in a study of T cells after posttransplantation cyclophosphamide. A marrow graft followed busulfan-fludarabine conditioning, with cyclophosphamide on days +3 and +4. Libraries were prepared by immunoSEQ multiplex PCR; TCRdb keeps only in-frame clonotypes and omits some of them. The sample was found to contain more than 10,000 clones, and every one recurs. Sequences were derived from PBMCs, sampled after allogeneic stem cell transplant with posttransplant cyclophosphamide. These receptors came from a female patient aged 40 to 55 who received an allogeneic stem cell transplant from an unrelated donor, was CMV-positive, and had acute GVHD only. Certain T cells may be donor cells from the graft.

This clone was seen many times. This chain links TRBV21-1 with TRBJ1-4. TRBV21-1 is termed a pseudogene. This CDR3 has 16 amino acids. The CDR3 is CASSKVENGSGEKLFF. The DNA of the CDR3 is TGTGCCAGCAGCAAAGTGGAGAATGGCAGCGGTGAAAAACTGTTTTTT.

This clone is medium-sized within its sample. V gene TRBV9 combines with J gene TRBJ1-1; D is possibly TRBD1 (6 bases). Germline loops: CDR1 SGDLS, CDR2 YYNGEE. The V and J ends lost 1 base and 3 bases respectively, with 13 bases between them. The CDR3 spans 15 residues. The CDR3 sequence: CASSVYGQLDTEAFF. The CDR3 coding sequence is TGTGCCAGCAGCGTATACGGACAGTTGGACACTGAAGCTTTCTTT.

This clone was found many times. The J gene is TRBJ2-7, the V gene TRBV4-1, with D tentatively TRBD1 (7 bases). CDR3 length equals 15 residues. CDR1 and CDR2 from the germline V gene are MGHRA and YSYEKL. V was trimmed by 4 bases and J by 4 bases, leaving 17 bases between them. DNA of the CDR3: TGCGCCAGCAGCCGCGTGGAGGGGGCGGGATACGAGCAGTACTTC. It codes for CASSRVEGAGYEQYF.

This clone was detected many times. The chain links TRBV2 to TRBJ1-5; no clear D gene. The ends were cut back, 4 bases at V and 3 bases at J, with 10 bases in the middle. Germline CDR1 and CDR2: SNHLY and FYNNEI. This CDR3 contains 14 residues. CDR3 residues: CASSGRRSNQPQHF. The CDR3 nucleotides are TGTGCCAGCAGTGGGCGCAGGTCCAATCAGCCCCAGCATTTT.

This clone was seen repeatedly, ten times or more. V is TRBV5-6 and J is TRBJ2-1; D gene ambiguous. The CDR3 has 11 amino acids. Germline-derived CDR1 and CDR2 are SGHDT and YYEEEE. The V end was cut by 4 bases, the J end by 7 bases, with 6 bases between. The CDR3 DNA is TGTGCCAGCAGCCGTCTGAATGAGCAGTTCTTC. The encoded protein is CASSRLNEQFF.

This clone has only a few counts. The rearrangement links TRBV15 to TRBJ1-2, with D possibly being TRBD1 (5 bases). In germline, CDR1 is LNHNV, CDR2 YYDKDF (reference sequence). The CDR3 is 14 amino acids. With 3 bases removed from V and 4 bases from J, the gap between germline ends came to 12 bases. In DNA form, the CDR3 reads TGTGCCACCAGCAGGGATCAGGGCGGCTATGGCTACACCTTC. Translated: CATSRDQGGYGYTF.

This clone was recorded at least ten times. This chain links TRBV27 with TRBJ1-1, with 7 bases lining up with TRBD1. Germline V gives CDR1 MNHEY, CDR2 SMNVEV (reference sequence). The CDR3 consists of 16 residues. Trimming removed 3 bases from V and 4 bases from J; junction bases left unmatched: 11. The CDR3 reads CASSFSRGTWITEAFF. CDR3 DNA sequence: TGTGCCAGCAGTTTTAGCAGGGGGACGTGGATCACTGAAGCTTTCTTT.

This clone was found a few times. CDR3 sequence reads: CASRRTGMLVGTGELFF. DNA of the CDR3: TGTGCCAGCAGACGGACAGGGATGTTGGTGGGCACCGGGGAGCTGTTTTTT. V gene TRBV28 combines with J gene TRBJ2-2; TRBD1 matches 8 bases. The CDR3 has 17 amino acids. The germline gives CDR1 MDHEN, CDR2 SYDVKM. The junction had 13 bases not matched to a gene; V was cut back by 6 bases and J by 4 bases. Variable domain in full (rest from reference TRBV28 and TRBJ2-2): DVKVTQSSRYLVKRTGEKVFLECVQDMDHENMFWYRQDPGLGLRLIYFSYDVKMKEKGDIPEGYSVSREKKERFSLILESASTNQTSMYLCASRRTGMLVGTGELFFGEGSRLTVL.

This clone was detected a few times. The chain combines TRBV5-6 with TRBJ2-5, with TRBD2 as a possible D gene (6 bases). Germline V lookup: CDR1 SGHDT, CDR2 YYEEEE. There are 14 residues in the CDR3. V gave up 4 bases and J gave up 5 bases, with 15 bases separating them. CDR3 loop: CASSLDHRGETQYF. In DNA, the CDR3 is TGTGCCAGCAGCCTGGACCACCGGGGGGAGACCCAGTACTTC.

This clone occurred a few times. The rearrangement joins TRBV29-1 to TRBJ2-5; the match to TRBD1 covers 8 bases. Losses at the gene ends were 5 bases for V and 5 bases for J; bases not matched to a gene: 7. Germline lookup yields CDR1 SQVTM and CDR2 ANQGSEA. The CDR3 length is 13 residues. CDR3 sequence reads: CSVTDRGGETQYF. CDR3 DNA sequence: TGCAGCGTTACCGACAGGGGTGGGGAGACCCAGTACTTC.

This clone has at least ten counts. The CDR3 region is CASSSRTERSQPQHF. The CDR3 DNA reads as TGTGCCAGCAGTTCTCGGACAGAGAGGAGTCAGCCCCAGCATTTT. The rearrangement uses TRBV27 and TRBJ1-5, with D perhaps TRBD1 (6 bases). V was trimmed by 4 bases and J by 6 bases, leaving 16 bases between them. Germline-derived CDR1 and CDR2 are MNHEY and SMNVEV (reference sequence). The CDR3 has 15 amino acids.

The CDR3 bases are TGCGCCAGCAGCCAAGAAAATAACAGGGGCGGTAATTCACCCCTCCACTTT. Amino acids: CASSQENNRGGNSPLHF. The genes are TRBV4-3 and TRBJ1-6; 7 nucleotides match TRBD1. Germline V CDR1 and CDR2: LGHNA, YSLEER. The CDR3 sequence is 17 residues long. The ends lost 0 bases at V and 6 bases at J; junction bases unmatched: 8.

This clone was observed a handful of times. The rearrangement uses TRBV5-1 and TRBJ2-5, with D hard to call. Germline CDR1 SGHRS, CDR2 YFSETQ. Trimming stripped 4 bases from V and 3 bases from J, with 10 bases between. This CDR3 region has 13 residues. The CDR3 region is CASSTVAEETQYF. CDR3 bases: TGCGCCAGCAGCACGGTCGCGGAAGAGACCCAGTACTTC.

This clone was seen repeatedly, ten times or more. The CDR3, as DNA: TGTGCCAGCAGCTCCCGCGGGCAGACAGATACGCAGTATTTT. Protein: CASSSRGQTDTQYF. The chain is built from TRBV7-3 and TRBJ2-3, with D possibly being TRBD2 (5 bases). Germline loops: CDR1 SGHTA, CDR2 FQGTGA. CDR3 length equals 14 residues. The V gene lost 4 bases and the J gene lost 3 bases, with 11 bases spanning the gap.

The sample holds many counts of this clone. The chain carries TRBV5-1 and TRBJ2-7; D ambiguous. This CDR3 region has 13 residues. CDR1 is SGHRS, CDR2 YFSETQ, per germline. V was shortened by 0 bases and J by 5 bases, with 9 bases between the two germline ends. The CDR3 nucleotides are TGCGCCAGCAGCTTGGCCGCGGCGAACGAGCAGTACTTC. Protein product: CASSLAAANEQYF.

A few counts support this clone. The chain is built from TRBV18 and TRBJ1-2; D is perhaps TRBD1 (6 bases). V dropped 3 bases and J dropped 0 bases, with 20 bases sitting between them. Germline CDR1 KGHSH, CDR2 LQKENI. The CDR3 is 18 amino acids. For the CDR3, the DNA is TGTGCCAGCTCACCTATCTCCTTGACAGGAATGTCTAACTATGGCTACACCTTC. It yields the protein CASSPISLTGMSNYGYTF.

This clone was seen at least ten times. The chain uses TRBV19 and TRBJ2-6; 7 nucleotides match TRBD1. The CDR3 is 17 residues long. The germline CDR1 and CDR2 sequences are LNHDA and SQIVND (reference sequence). V gave up 7 bases and J gave up 2 bases; unmatched junction bases: 11. In DNA, the CDR3 is TGTGCCAGTAAACCGAGTGCTGACAGGGCTGGGGCCAACGTCCTGACTTTC. This codes for CASKPSADRAGANVLTF.

This clone turned up a few times. The chain couples TRBV7-9 to TRBJ2-1; perhaps TRBD2 as D (6 bases). The CDR3 has 13 amino acids. Per germline, CDR1 SEHNR and CDR2 FQNEAQ (reference sequence). The V end was cut by 1 base, the J end by 9 bases, with 10 bases between. The CDR3 DNA follows: TGTGCCAGCAGCTTAGGCGGGACTGGTGAGCAGTTCTTC. Translated, it gives CASSLGGTGEQFF.

This clone has at least ten counts. The chain couples TRBV7-7 to TRBJ2-2; 8 positions match TRBD2. Germline CDR1 and CDR2: SSHAT and FNYEAQ (reference sequence). CDR3 length equals 16 residues. V lost 5 bases, J lost 4 bases, and 9 bases stayed unmatched. CDR3 bases: TGTGCCAGCAGCCCAAATTCGGGACTAGGCACCGGGGAGCTGTTTTTT. Protein: CASSPNSGLGTGELFF. Full variable domain (outside the CDR3, taken from reference TRBV7-7 and TRBJ2-2): GAGVSQSPRYKVTKRGQDVTLRCDPISSHATLYWYQQALGQGPEFLTYFNYEAQPDKSGLPSDRFSAERPEGSISTLTIQRTEQRDSAMYRCASSPNSGLGTGELFFGEGSRLTVL.

CDR3 loop: CASSSRTSKRSSYEQYF. The DNA for the CDR3 is TGTGCCAGCAGTTCCAGGACTAGCAAAAGGAGCTCCTACGAGCAGTACTTC. The chain uses TRBV27 and TRBJ2-5; TRBD2 matches at 8 bases. The better agreement between TRBJ2-7 and the DNA end casts doubt on the J call. CDR1 MNHEY and CDR2 SMNVEV come from the germline V gene (reference sequence). There are 17 residues in the CDR3.